The clone carrying this T cell receptor (beta chain) was seen a handful of times. This CDR3 has 12 residues. The germline V gene has CDR1 SGHNT and CDR2 YYREEE (reference sequence). Trimming shortened V by 0 bases and J by 11 bases, and 11 bases separated the two germline ends. Original processing notes: Reference gene primers were amplified, and this amplification served to estimate nucleated cell counts. The repertoire was sequenced with immunoSEQ multiplex PCR; TCRdb's copy has only in-frame clones and lacks some. From that table come the V and J calls and clone size; the DNA was used to work out D and trimming. This repertoire shows 380,000 or so clones, around 87% found once; its top ten account for 1% to 1.5%. This sample stems from a study of blood T cell repertoires in COVID-19. At the level of the study: The analysed material was cDNA or gDNA that came from T cells, B-cell-depleted T cells, or PBMCs.

The chain links TRBV5-4 to TRBJ1-1, with unresolved D. Sequences were obtained from PBMCs or T cells enriched from blood (not recorded which). The receptor's source is a man aged 25 to 40 who had recovered from COVID-19. The chain's CDR3 is CASSLGPGEAFF. The CDR3 DNA follows: TGTGCCAGCAGCTTGGGACCTGGGGAGGCTTTCTTT.